Sequencing of this TCR beta chain was carried out in a study of beta chain features in type 1 diabetes. Whole-study findings and limits: Patients with Type 1 diabetes showed moderately but significantly shorter TCRB CDR3s in all four CD4+ subsets. Comparison showed that naive, central memory and Treg TCRB repertoires appeared more similar among patients than among healthy donors. In these data, an HLA type influence on TCRB rearrangement remained unresolved.

CDR3 length: 12 residues. Germline lookup yields CDR1 ENHRY and CDR2 SYGVKD. Trimming cost V 10 bases and J 4 bases, with 13 bases left between them. As for this clone: Antigen: not known.

The authors reverse transcribed all of the isolated RNA, so sequencing captured expressed TCRB transcripts. Using immunoSEQ multiplex PCR, the repertoire was profiled, and TCRdb retains in-frame clones only, with some absent. The top ten hold 1% to 1.5% of the sample, which has approximately 150,000 clones, 10% to 15% seen once. Researchers reported sorting CD4+ naive, central memory, regulatory and stem cell-like memory cells via CD45RO/CCR7/CD25/CD127/CD95/CD27. The TCR comes from a man between 18 and 29 years old with type 1 diabetes. Sequenced: central memory CD4+ T cells from blood. The rearrangement joins TRBV10-3 to TRBJ2-5; D not resolved. CDR3 in amino acids: CATSLRSETQYF. The CDR3 DNA reads TGTGCCACCAGCTTACGGTCAGAGACCCAGTACTTC.